These 32 T cell receptor beta chains share one sample of origin, sequenced in a study of control samples from healthy donors and cancer patients. Data came from immunoSEQ multiplex PCR; TCRdb stores just in-frame clones and leaves some out. The data contain more than 100,000 clones, roughly 90% of them singletons. The material sequenced was blood. These receptors were obtained from a man younger than 30 in good health.

The gene calls are TRBV30 and TRBJ2-1; D gene uncertain. Between the trimmed V and J ends, which lost 0 bases and 5 bases, there was a span of 14 bases. The CDR3 loop spans 15 amino acids. Germline CDR1 GTSNPN, CDR2 SVGIG (reference sequence). CDR3 region: CAWSVESLLNNEQFF. The CDR3 DNA sequence: TGTGCCTGGAGTGTAGAGTCCCTTCTGAACAATGAGCAGTTCTTC. Full variable domain (rest looked up from reference TRBV30 and TRBJ2-1): SQTIHQWPATLVQPVGSPLSLECTVEGTSNPNLYWYRQAAGRGLQLLFYSVGIGQISSEVPQNLSASRPQDRQFILSSKKLLLSDSGFYLCAWSVESLLNNEQFFGPGTRLTVL.

The chain recombines TRBV3-1 (or the pseudogene TRBV3-2) with TRBJ1-4; the D gene is possibly TRBD1 (5 bases). CDR1 is LGHDT and CDR2 is YNNKEL in the germline V gene (reference sequence). V was pared by 3 bases and J by 8 bases, with 16 bases between. This CDR3 region has 15 residues. The CDR3 sequence: CASSHPGSQGEKLFF. For the CDR3, the DNA is TGTGCCAGCAGCCACCCTGGTAGTCAGGGCGAAAAACTGTTTTTT.

The genes are TRBV7-2 and TRBJ1-1, with no clear D. V shed 5 bases and J shed 3 bases, with 16 bases lying between them. CDR1 is SGHTA, CDR2 FQGNSA, per germline. The CDR3 runs to 15 residues. The CDR3 reads CASSAPRRGDTEAFF. CDR3 nucleotides: TGTGCCAGCAGCGCCCCTAGGCGCGGGGACACTGAAGCTTTCTTT.

This clone was recorded only once. The gene calls are TRBV5-4 and TRBJ1-1; 10 bases fit TRBD1. The CDR3 length is 15 residues. Germline V gene sequence: CDR1 SGHNT, CDR2 YYREEE (reference sequence). V trimming: 4 bases; J trimming: 5 bases; junction bases outside the gene matches: 8. The CDR3 here is CASSLRDRGETEAFF. DNA for the CDR3: TGTGCCAGCAGCCTCCGGGACAGGGGCGAGACTGAAGCTTTCTTT.

The chain employs TRBV7-2 and TRBJ1-5; D remains ambiguous. This CDR3 spans 15 amino acids. The V end was cut by 3 bases, the J end by 0 bases, with 9 bases between. Germline V gives CDR1 SGHTA, CDR2 FQGNSA. CDR3 sequence: CASSLRASSNQPQHF. The CDR3 DNA reads TGTGCCAGCAGCTTGCGAGCATCTAGCAATCAGCCCCAGCATTTT.

The rearrangement joins TRBV21-1 to TRBJ2-5. TRBV21-1 corresponds to a pseudogene. There are 15 residues in the CDR3. CDR3 sequence reads: CASSKRKGGIETQYF. The CDR3 nucleotides read TGTGCCAGCAGCAAAAGGAAGGGGGGAATAGAGACCCAGTACTTC.

V gene TRBV14 combines with J gene TRBJ2-1; 10 bases line up with TRBD1. The CDR3 extends over 15 amino acids. V lost 4 bases, J lost 4 bases, and 4 bases stayed unmatched. The germline gives CDR1 SGHDN, CDR2 FVKESK. The DNA for the CDR3 is TGTGCCAGCAGCCTAGGACAGGGGGGATACAATGAGCAGTTCTTC. Amino acid sequence: CASSLGQGGYNEQFF.

This chain joins TRBV30 and TRBJ1-6, with 7 bases fitting TRBD1. Per germline, CDR1 GTSNPN and CDR2 SVGIG (reference sequence). The CDR3 runs 14 residues. The trim removed 5 bases at V and 7 bases at J, leaving 8 bases unmatched. The CDR3 DNA sequence: TGTGCCTGGGAACAGGGGCTGGGAAATTCACCCCTCCACTTT. Protein: CAWEQGLGNSPLHF. Variable domain in full (rest from reference TRBV30 and TRBJ1-6): SQTIHQWPATLVQPVGSPLSLECTVEGTSNPNLYWYRQAAGRGLQLLFYSVGIGQISSEVPQNLSASRPQDRQFILSSKKLLLSDSGFYLCAWEQGLGNSPLHFGNGTRLTVT.

The J gene is TRBJ2-2, the V gene TRBV12-3 or TRBV12-4, with TRBD2 as a possible D gene (5 bases). The CDR3 spans 13 residues. The ends were cut back, 6 bases at V and 5 bases at J, with 10 bases in the middle. CDR3: CASSLTGTGELFF. The CDR3 DNA is TGTGCCAGCAGCCTCACGGGAACCGGGGAGCTGTTTTTT.

J is TRBJ1-5 and V is TRBV6-6; 9 bases match TRBD1. Germline V CDR1 and CDR2: MNHNY, SVGAGI (reference sequence). CDR3 length: 16 amino acids. The J segment lost 2 bases and the V segment lost 5 bases, leaving 7 bases of the junction unmatched. CDR3 sequence: CASSTDRGVRNQPQHF. The CDR3 DNA reads as TGTGCCAGCAGTACAGACAGGGGGGTTCGCAATCAGCCCCAGCATTTT.

The chain couples TRBV9 to TRBJ1-2; D is possibly TRBD1 (5 bases). The V end lost 4 bases, the J end lost 7 bases, and 20 bases lay between the germline ends. The CDR3 runs 15 residues. Germline CDR1 SGDLS, CDR2 YYNGEE. The CDR3 DNA sequence: TGTGCCAGCAGCAATCTCGGGGCGCCACAGAGTGGCTACACCTTC. Translating gives CASSNLGAPQSGYTF.

The CDR3 nucleotides read TGTGCCAGCAGCCCCCAGGGACTAGCGGGGGGTTCCAATGAGCAGTTCTTC. Its translation: CASSPQGLAGGSNEQFF. The V and J genes are TRBV7-3 and TRBJ2-1; 15 bases map to TRBD2. The ends lost 5 bases at V and 6 bases at J; junction bases unmatched: 8. Germline V gene sequence: CDR1 SGHTA, CDR2 FQGTGA. The CDR3 is 17 residues long.

The V and J genes are TRBV24-1 and TRBJ1-5, with a tentative D call TRBD1 (5 bases). Germline V lookup: CDR1 KGHDR, CDR2 SFDVKD. There are 13 residues in the CDR3. V lost 8 bases, J lost 7 bases, and 14 bases lay in between. CDR3 loop: CATNGGWAQPQHF. CDR3 in DNA: TGTGCCACCAACGGGGGGTGGGCACAGCCCCAGCATTTT.

V gene TRBV5-1 combines with J gene TRBJ2-5; 9 bases match TRBD1. Germline V gene data show CDR1 as SGHRS and CDR2 as YFSETQ. Trimming cost V 3 bases and J 4 bases; bases outside gene matches: 4. This CDR3 spans 14 amino acids. The CDR3 DNA reads TGCGCCAGCAGCTCGACAGGGGGAAGAGAGACCCAGTACTTC. It specifies CASSSTGGRETQYF. The entire variable domain, with the rest obtained from reference TRBV5-1 and TRBJ2-5, is as follows: KAGVTQTPRYLIKTRGQQVTLSCSPISGHRSVSWYQQTPGQGLQFLFEYFSETQRNKGNFPGRFSGRQFSNSRSEMNVSTLELGDSALYLCASSSTGGRETQYFGPGTRLLVL.

The rearrangement links TRBV12-3 or TRBV12-4 to TRBJ1-2; D remains unclear. Trimming took off 3 bases at V and 7 bases at J, with 12 bases between the two ends. This CDR3 contains 13 residues. The DNA for the CDR3 is TGTGCCAGCAGTTTTGGTCAGAGAATTGGCTACACCTTC. Translation gives CASSFGQRIGYTF.

The rearrangement links TRBV4-1 to TRBJ1-2; TRBD1 might be the D (6 bases). CDR3 size: 15 residues. V was pared by 1 base and J by 4 bases, with 13 bases between. The germline CDR1 and CDR2 sequences are MGHRA and YSYEKL. CDR3 region: CASSQGGTGIYGYTF. DNA of the CDR3: TGCGCCAGCAGCCAAGGGGGAACAGGGATCTATGGCTACACCTTC.

This clone showed up just a few times. The chain combines TRBV7-9 with TRBJ1-1; 8 bases match TRBD1. V shed 5 bases, J shed 3 bases, and the junction held 8 bases outside the gene matches. Germline CDR1 SEHNR, CDR2 FQNEAQ (reference sequence). The CDR3 sequence is 15 residues long. This chain's CDR3 is CASSPRTGWDTEAFF. Here the CDR3 DNA reads TGTGCCAGCAGCCCGAGGACAGGGTGGGACACTGAAGCTTTCTTT.

The rearrangement uses TRBV10-1 and TRBJ1-1; 7 nucleotides match TRBD1. After removal of 5 bases from V and 5 bases from J, the junction contained 14 bases not matched to a gene. CDR3 length: 16 amino acids. Germline assignment: CDR1 WNHNN and CDR2 SYGVQD (reference sequence). As DNA, the CDR3 is TGCGCCAGCAGTTACCTCCGGGACAGCGGTTTGACTGAAGCTTTCTTT. As protein: CASSYLRDSGLTEAFF.

This chain connects TRBV9 to TRBJ1-4; 7 bases match TRBD1. CDR3 length: 15 amino acids. Looked up from germline, CDR1 is SGDLS and CDR2 is YYNGEE. Trimming removed 1 base from V and 4 bases from J; junction bases left unmatched: 4. The CDR3 bases are TGTGCCAGCAGCGTAACAGGGGCTCGTAATGAAAAACTGTTTTTT. Its translation: CASSVTGARNEKLFF. Using reference TRBV9 and TRBJ1-4 for the parts outside the CDR3, the full variable domain is DSGVTQTPKHLITATGQRVTLRCSPRSGDLSVYWYQQSLDQGLQFLIQYYNGEERAKGNILERFSAQQFPDLHSELNLSSLELGDSALYFCASSVTGARNEKLFFGSGTQLSVL.

Comments on this clone: One end of the junction is discordant with germline, which a read error may explain. This rearrangement joins TRBV7-9 to TRBJ2-5, with D possibly being TRBD1 (6 bases). The CDR3 is 13 amino acids. Germline CDR1 and CDR2: SEHNR and FQNEAQ (reference sequence). As DNA, the CDR3 is TGTGCCAGCGGTGGCAGGGGCCAAGGGACCCAGTACTTC. It yields the protein CASGGRGQGTQYF. Full variable domain (outside the CDR3, taken from reference TRBV7-9 and TRBJ2-5): DTGVSQNPRHKITKRGQNVTFRCDPISEHNRLYWYRQTLGQGPEFLTYFQNEAQLEKSRLLSDRFSAERPKGSFSTLEIQRTEQGDSAMYLCASGGRGQGTQYFGPGTRLLVL.

This rearrangement joins TRBV3-1 (or the pseudogene TRBV3-2) to TRBJ1-2; 7 nucleotides align to TRBD1. Germline V gives CDR1 LGHDT, CDR2 YNNKEL (reference sequence). This CDR3 has 13 amino acids. V was pared by 5 bases and J by 4 bases, with 4 bases of the junction left unmatched. DNA for the CDR3: TGTGCCAGCAGCGAGGGGGCGGCCTATGGCTACACCTTC. Protein sequence: CASSEGAAYGYTF.

The rearrangement links TRBV7-3 to TRBJ2-3; TRBD1 or TRBD2 may be the D gene (5 bases each). The CDR3 contains 14 residues. CDR1 is SGHTA and CDR2 is FQGTGA in the germline V gene. With 0 bases removed from V and 4 bases from J, the gap between germline ends came to 8 bases. The CDR3 is CASSLTGRADTQYF. For the CDR3, the DNA is TGTGCCAGCAGCTTAACGGGGCGGGCAGATACGCAGTATTTT.

The chain uses TRBV27 and TRBJ2-3; D unclear. Per the germline V gene, CDR1 is MNHEY and CDR2 is SMNVEV (reference sequence). Trimming left V 4 bases short and J 0 bases short, with 11 bases between. The CDR3 loop spans 15 amino acids. The CDR3 region is CASSSPWVSTDTQYF. The CDR3, as DNA: TGTGCCAGCAGTTCCCCGTGGGTGAGCACAGATACGCAGTATTTT.

The chain joins TRBV18 to TRBJ1-5, with D possibly matching TRBD1 (5 bases). CDR1 and CDR2 (germline): KGHSH, LQKENI. With 1 base removed from V and 4 bases from J, the gap between germline ends came to 14 bases. This CDR3 comprises 16 residues. The CDR3 DNA is TGTGCCAGCTCACCACGTAGCACAGGTGGGAATCAGCCCCAGCATTTT. Protein: CASSPRSTGGNQPQHF.

The CDR3 region is CASSNRDTEQETQYF. CDR3 nucleotide sequence: TGTGCCAGCAGTAACCGGGACACAGAACAAGAGACCCAGTACTTC. The J gene is TRBJ2-5, the V gene TRBV6-2 or TRBV6-3; maybe TRBD1 (6 bases). The CDR3 is made up of 15 amino acids. The germline gives CDR1 MNHEY, CDR2 SVGEGT. V was clipped by 5 bases and J by 2 bases, with 15 bases between them.

This chain joins TRBV5-4 and TRBJ2-3; D remains ambiguous. The CDR3 runs 15 residues. Germline V lookup: CDR1 SGHNT, CDR2 YYREEE (reference sequence). The ends were cut back, 4 bases at V and 4 bases at J, with 16 bases in the middle. The CDR3 region has the DNA TGTGCCAGCAGCAAACCGGGCTCAGGAGCAGATACGCAGTATTTT. As protein: CASSKPGSGADTQYF.

The chain has TRBV19 and TRBJ2-3; 7 nucleotides line up with TRBD2. In germline, CDR1 is LNHDA, CDR2 SQIVND (reference sequence). The trim removed 5 bases at V and 0 bases at J, leaving 8 bases unmatched. The CDR3 length is 16 residues. CDR3 bases: TGTGCCAGTAGTGTACCCAGCGGGGAGAGCACAGATACGCAGTATTTT. Its translation: CASSVPSGESTDTQYF.

Note on this clone: The identical CDR3 is also encoded by other nucleotide sequences in the sample. The rearrangement uses TRBV6-1 and TRBJ1-1; D is unresolved. CDR1 and CDR2 from the germline V gene are MNHNS and SASEGT. The CDR3 consists of 13 residues. The V gene lost 3 bases and the J gene lost 1 base, with 6 bases spanning the gap. The CDR3 spells CASSEAANTEAFF. In DNA form, the CDR3 reads TGTGCCAGCAGTGAGGCCGCGAACACTGAAGCTTTCTTT.

J is TRBJ2-5 and V is TRBV12-3 or TRBV12-4, with 7 bases lining up with TRBD1. V was clipped by 6 bases and J by 5 bases; unmatched bases: 6. CDR3 length equals 13 residues. The CDR3 is CASRQGLLETQYF. CDR3 DNA sequence: TGTGCCAGCAGACAGGGGCTTCTGGAGACCCAGTACTTC.

This chain joins TRBV4-2 and TRBJ2-6; no firm D call. The V and J ends lost 0 bases and 1 base respectively, with 7 bases between them. CDR3 length: 16 residues. CDR1 and CDR2 (germline): LGHNA, YNFKEQ. The CDR3 is CASSQEMESGANVLTF. CDR3 nucleotides: TGTGCCAGCAGCCAAGAAATGGAGTCTGGGGCCAACGTCCTGACTTTC.

The chain employs TRBV6-2 or TRBV6-3 and TRBJ2-7, with 8 bases lining up with TRBD1. The CDR3 spans 15 residues. V was pared by 4 bases and J by 3 bases, with 8 bases of the junction left unmatched. Germline V gene data show CDR1 as MNHEY and CDR2 as SVGEGT. This chain's CDR3 is CASSSERTGRYEQYF. The CDR3 DNA reads as TGTGCCAGCAGTTCCGAGAGGACAGGGCGCTACGAGCAGTACTTC.

V gene TRBV18 combines with J gene TRBJ2-7, with D tentatively TRBD1 (6 bases). Germline V gene data show CDR1 as KGHSH and CDR2 as LQKENI. V was trimmed by 4 bases and J by 2 bases, leaving 15 bases between them. The CDR3 is 15 residues long. CDR3 residues: CASSRGPGTPYEQYF. CDR3 nucleotides: TGTGCCAGCTCACGGGGACCGGGGACACCCTACGAGCAGTACTTC.